Listed here are 32 T cell receptor beta chains from one sample, sequenced in a study of blood T cells in healthy people across ages. Primers used in a second PCR of roughly 6 to 12 cycles were a sample-barcoded 5' primer and a J-beta primer mix. Using its own MiXCR run on the 5' RACE reads, TCRdb lists one record per CDR3 protein. The table records over 600,000 distinct CDR3 sequences, 20% to 25% of them present only once. The specimen was blood. Receptor source: a man between 65 and 80 years old in good health.

A few counts support this clonotype. The rearrangement uses TRBV12-3 or TRBV12-4 and TRBJ2-7, with a tentative D call TRBD1 (6 bases). Trimming took 4 bases from V and 6 from J, leaving 19 bases between them. The CDR3 spans 15 residues. CDR3 DNA sequence: TGTGCCAGCAGTTCGGGGAGTGACAGGCGATTCGAGCAGTACTTC. It encodes CASSSGSDRRFEQYF.

This rearrangement joins TRBV5-1 to TRBJ2-3; 8 nucleotides agree with TRBD2. With 2 bases clipped from V and 0 bases from J, the junction kept 8 bases outside the gene matches. The germline gives CDR1 SGHRS, CDR2 YFSETQ. CDR3 length equals 17 residues. The CDR3 reads CASSFRGRLTSTDTQYF. CDR3 DNA: TGCGCCAGCAGCTTTCGCGGGAGGTTAACTAGCACAGATACGCAGTATTTT.

The V gene is TRBV20-1, the J gene TRBJ2-7; 16 bases align to TRBD2. Germline CDR1 DFQATT, CDR2 SNEGSKA (reference sequence). With V trimmed by 6 bases and J by 4 bases, 9 bases remained unmatched. The CDR3 consists of 16 residues. CDR3 region: CSALSGTSGREYEQYF. CDR3 nucleotide sequence: TGCAGTGCCCTTTCCGGGACTAGCGGGAGGGAGTACGAGCAGTACTTC.

The sample holds a few counts of this clonotype. An end of the junction differs from the germline gene, which may be a read error. The chain joins TRBV18 to TRBJ2-7; the match to TRBD1 covers 8 bases. The length of the CDR3 is 14 residues. The germline V gene has CDR1 KGHSH and CDR2 LQKENI. CDR3 amino acids: CASSSDRGAYEQYF. As DNA, the CDR3 is TGCGCCAGCAGCTCCGACAGGGGAGCCTACGAGCAGTACTTC.

This clonotype was seen at least ten times. The chain combines TRBV18 with TRBJ1-1; D is ambiguous. Germline loops: CDR1 KGHSH, CDR2 LQKENI. V was clipped by 2 bases and J by 1 base, with 5 bases between them. The CDR3 contains 13 residues. CDR3 nucleotides: TGTGCCAGCTCACCAGGAGCGAACACTGAAGCTTTCTTT. As protein: CASSPGANTEAFF.

V gene TRBV7-9 combines with J gene TRBJ2-2; D gene ambiguous. The CDR3 has 16 amino acids. Germline CDR1 reads SEHNR; CDR2 reads FQNEAQ (reference sequence). Between the trimmed V and J ends, which lost 2 bases and 0 bases, there was a span of 10 bases. CDR3 sequence (DNA): TGTGCCAGCAGCTTAAGGTGGAGTGCGAACACCGGGGAGCTGTTTTTT. The encoded protein is CASSLRWSANTGELFF.

This clonotype was observed a handful of times. The chain carries TRBV4-3 and TRBJ2-3; 7 bases align to TRBD2. CDR3 size: 14 residues. The V gene end was trimmed by 2 bases and the J gene end by 10 bases; junction bases not matched to a gene: 9. Germline lookup yields CDR1 LGHNA and CDR2 YSLEER. The CDR3 nucleotides are TGCGCCAGCAGCCAAAGACCCAGCGGGGAGCCGCAGTATTTT. This translates into CASSQRPSGEPQYF.

This clonotype turned up a few times. The chain employs TRBV20-1 and TRBJ2-5; 8 bases line up with TRBD1. J gave up 4 bases and V 1 base, and 5 bases lay outside the gene matches. This CDR3 is 14 amino acids long. The germline gives CDR1 DFQATT, CDR2 SNEGSKA (reference sequence). CDR3 sequence reads: CSARGTGSPETQYF. The CDR3 DNA sequence: TGCAGTGCTAGAGGGACAGGGTCTCCAGAGACCCAGTACTTC.

This chain connects TRBV2 to TRBJ2-7; D might be TRBD2 (5 bases). The germline V and J ends were trimmed by 5 bases and 3 bases, with 11 bases remaining between them. CDR1 SNHLY and CDR2 FYNNEI come from the germline V gene. The length of the CDR3 is 13 residues. In DNA, the CDR3 is TGTGCCAGCAGTTCGTACGGAGGCTACGAGCAGTACTTC. As protein: CASSSYGGYEQYF.

The V gene is TRBV6-6, the J gene TRBJ2-5; weak D call: TRBD1 (6 bases). CDR1 MNHNY and CDR2 SVGAGI come from the germline V gene (reference sequence). The ends were cut back, 5 bases at V and 4 bases at J, with 17 bases in the middle. The CDR3 contains 15 residues. CDR3 residues: CASSHWPGDRETQYF. CDR3 DNA: TGTGCCAGCAGTCACTGGCCAGGGGATAGAGAGACCCAGTACTTC.

V is TRBV11-2 and J is TRBJ2-1; D possibly corresponds to TRBD1 (6 bases). Trimming took 2 bases from V and 4 from J, leaving 12 bases between them. The germline gives CDR1 SGHAT, CDR2 FQNNGV. This CDR3 has 15 amino acids. This chain's CDR3 is CASSLNQGQYNEQFF. CDR3 in DNA: TGTGCCAGCAGCTTAAACCAGGGGCAGTACAATGAGCAGTTCTTC. Looking up the rest from reference TRBV11-2 and TRBJ2-1 gives the full variable domain: EAGVAQSPRYKIIEKRQSVAFWCNPISGHATLYWYQQILGQGPKLLIQFQNNGVVDDSQLPKDRFSAERLKGVDSTLKIQPAKLEDSAVYLCASSLNQGQYNEQFFGPGTRLTVL.

This clonotype was seen a handful of times. The gene calls are TRBV29-1 and TRBJ2-1, with D hard to call. Germline CDR1 reads SQVTM; CDR2 reads ANQGSEA. This CDR3 is built from 15 residues. CDR3 coding DNA: TGCACCGTCCAAGGCACTTTTAACTCCTACAATGAGCAGTTCTTC. Translating it yields CTVQGTFNSYNEQFF.

In this sample, this clonotype turned up a few times. This chain uses TRBV11-2 with TRBJ2-3, with 13 nucleotides matching TRBD2. This CDR3 comprises 19 residues. V dropped 4 bases and J dropped 3; count of bases not matched to a gene: 13. Germline values: CDR1 SGHAT, CDR2 FQNNGV. CDR3 nucleotides: TGTGCCAGCAGCTCGACGTGGACTAGCGGGAGTAAACCTACAGATACGCAGTATTTT. Translation: CASSSTWTSGSKPTDTQYF.

The table lists this clonotype with a few counts. The chain joins TRBV27 to TRBJ2-4; a weak D match, TRBD2 (7 bases). This CDR3 contains 21 residues. Germline V gene sequence: CDR1 MNHEY, CDR2 SMNVEV (reference sequence). V lost 2 bases and J 0 bases, leaving 26 bases between the germline ends. The CDR3 region has the DNA TGTGCCAGCAGTTTAAGGGGGGGGGCAGGTCGGGAGATCGTAGCCAAAAACATTCAGTACTTC. Residues: CASSLRGGAGREIVAKNIQYF.

V and J are TRBV28 and TRBJ1-1; 9 bases are a match to TRBD1. Germline V lookup: CDR1 MDHEN, CDR2 SYDVKM. V gave up 3 bases and J gave up 10 bases; unmatched junction bases: 9. There are 14 residues in the CDR3. The CDR3 loop reads CASSFTSETGGAFF. CDR3 DNA sequence: TGTGCCAGCAGTTTCACTTCCGAGACAGGGGGAGCTTTCTTT.

This chain connects TRBV25-1 to TRBJ1-1, with D unclear. The CDR3 contains 14 residues. Germline CDR1 MGHDK, CDR2 SYGVNS. The ends were cut back, 3 bases at V and 4 bases at J, with 12 bases in the middle. This CDR3 reads CASSEGPAGTEAFF. The CDR3 DNA follows: TGTGCCAGCAGTGAGGGCCCCGCGGGCACTGAAGCTTTCTTT.

This clonotype was seen only a few times. This chain uses TRBV6-1 with TRBJ1-1; no reliable D call. This CDR3 contains 13 residues. From germline, CDR1 is MNHNS and CDR2 SASEGT. Trimming left V 6 bases short and J 3 bases short, with 11 bases between. DNA of the CDR3: TGTGCCAGCAGCGATACAGTGGACACTGAAGCTTTCTTT. Its protein is CASSDTVDTEAFF.

The chain has TRBV20-1 and TRBJ2-5; D ambiguous. This CDR3 spans 12 amino acids. V lost 7 bases, J lost 2 bases, and 11 bases lay in between. Germline assignment: CDR1 DFQATT and CDR2 SNEGSKA (reference sequence). The CDR3 DNA follows: TGCAGTGTCAAGCCTGAACAAGAGACCCAGTACTTC. Protein: CSVKPEQETQYF.

Notes on this clonotype: Given a much more abundant clone one base away, this may be a read error. V gene TRBV29-1 combines with J gene TRBJ2-3; D may correspond to TRBD1 or TRBD2 (7 bases each). Trimming removed 4 bases from V and 3 bases from J, with 20 bases in between. Germline CDR1 is SQVTM and CDR2 is ANQGSEA. There are 16 residues in the CDR3. The CDR3 is CSVGGGQRGRTDTQYF. As DNA, the CDR3 is TGCAGCGTTGGCGGGGGACAGCGGGGTCGGACAGATACGCAGTATTTT.

This clonotype was picked up one time. This chain links TRBV20-1 with TRBJ1-6; no clear D. V dropped 3 bases and J dropped 8 bases, with 11 bases sitting between them. CDR1 is DFQATT and CDR2 is SNEGSKA in the germline V gene (reference sequence). The CDR3 consists of 13 residues. The CDR3 here is CSARGFQDSPLHF. The DNA for the CDR3 is TGCAGTGCTAGGGGGTTTCAGGATTCACCCCTCCACTTT.

This clonotype was detected only a few times. V is TRBV20-1 and J is TRBJ2-7; 7 bases align to TRBD1. The DNA end is a closer match to TRBJ2-5, so the J assignment may be wrong. Germline CDR1 reads DFQATT; CDR2 reads SNEGSKA (reference sequence). This CDR3 has 15 residues. The CDR3 DNA reads TGCAGTGCTCCTCTCCCGACAGGGCAAAAAGAGACCCAGTACTTC. It encodes CSAPLPTGQKETQYF.

The sample holds a few counts of this clonotype. Mismatch with germline at one junction end may stem from a read error. V usage is TRBV24-1 and J usage is TRBJ1-4, with unresolved D. The CDR3 is 9 residues long. Germline CDR1 and CDR2: KGHDR and SFDVKD. The CDR3 is CATSQMYIF. The CDR3, as DNA: TGTGCCACCAGTCAAATGTACATCTTT.

This clonotype was seen a few times. The chain employs TRBV20-1 and TRBJ1-1; tentative D call: TRBD1 (5 bases). The CDR3 contains 16 residues. V was shortened by 2 bases and J by 4 bases, with 20 bases between the two germline ends. CDR1 DFQATT and CDR2 SNEGSKA come from the germline V gene (reference sequence). In nucleotides, the CDR3 is TGCAGTGCTAGATCGGGGGTTCGAGGGAGTCCCACTGAAGCTTTCTTT. Its translation: CSARSGVRGSPTEAFF.

The V call is TRBV5-1, the J call TRBJ2-2; 7 nucleotides agree with TRBD1. Germline V gene data show CDR1 as SGHRS and CDR2 as YFSETQ. The CDR3 is 14 residues long. V shed 4 bases and J 4 bases; nucleotides not matched to a gene: 4. The CDR3, as DNA: TGCGCCAGCAGCGTCGGGACAGTCACCGGGGAGCTGTTTTTT. It codes for CASSVGTVTGELFF.

This clonotype was seen a handful of times. The chain carries TRBV5-1 and TRBJ2-5; D not resolved. The V end was cut by 4 bases, the J end by 0 bases, with 7 bases between. Germline V gene lookup returns CDR1 SGHRS and CDR2 YFSETQ. This CDR3 is built from 13 residues. Here the CDR3 reads CASSQPNQETQYF. In DNA form, the CDR3 reads TGCGCCAGCAGCCAGCCGAACCAAGAGACCCAGTACTTC.

In this sample, this clonotype turned up a few times. The chain combines TRBV9 with TRBJ2-2; 7 nucleotides align to TRBD1. This CDR3 contains 15 residues. Per the germline V gene, CDR1 is SGDLS and CDR2 is YYNGEE. The V gene end was trimmed by 6 bases and the J gene end by 1 base; junction bases not matched to a gene: 6. This CDR3 is CASTKGAGNTGELFF. The CDR3 DNA reads TGTGCCAGCACCAAGGGGGCAGGGAACACCGGGGAGCTGTTTTTT.

This clonotype was found a few times. The rearrangement links TRBV7-9 to TRBJ2-1; no clear D gene. Germline CDR1 reads SEHNR; CDR2 reads FQNEAQ (reference sequence). CDR3 length equals 14 residues. Trimming stripped 1 base from V and 5 bases from J, with 9 bases between. CDR3 residues: CASSLEHRNNEQFF. CDR3 DNA: TGTGCCAGCAGCTTAGAACATAGAAACAATGAGCAGTTCTTC.

The CDR3 loop reads CSARRALGTGRGGTNEKLFF. The CDR3 nucleotides read TGCAGTGCTAGAAGGGCGCTCGGGACAGGGAGAGGAGGAACTAATGAAAAACTGTTTTTT. The chain links TRBV20-1 to TRBJ1-4, with 9 positions matching TRBD1. Germline assignment: CDR1 DFQATT and CDR2 SNEGSKA (reference sequence). This CDR3 region has 20 residues. V shed 2 bases, J shed 1 base, and the junction held 17 bases outside the gene matches.

This clonotype was detected only a few times. The chain employs TRBV4-3 and TRBJ2-2, with D hard to call. The CDR3 loop spans 14 amino acids. CDR1 and CDR2 from the germline V gene are LGHNA and YSLEER. V shed 0 bases and J shed 5 bases, with 7 bases lying between them. The CDR3 DNA is TGCGCCAGCAGCCAAGAGCCCGGGACCGGGGAGCTGTTTTTT. Its translation: CASSQEPGTGELFF.

This clonotype was observed a few times. V is TRBV6-2 or TRBV6-3 and J is TRBJ2-7, with 10 bases fitting TRBD2. Unmatched junction bases numbered 11, after V lost 8 bases and J lost 7 bases. The CDR3 has 14 residues. CDR1 is MNHEY, CDR2 SVGEGT, per germline. CDR3 loop: CASLESSGRKEQYF. The CDR3 DNA sequence: TGTGCCAGCCTGGAATCTAGCGGGAGAAAAGAGCAGTACTTC.

The V call is TRBV28, the J call TRBJ2-3; 8 bases are shared with TRBD2. The CDR3 spans 16 residues. Germline CDR1 and CDR2: MDHEN and SYDVKM. Losses at the gene ends were 5 bases for V and 0 bases for J; bases not matched to a gene: 7. CDR3 loop: CASSPPGLGSTDTQYF. CDR3 sequence (DNA): TGTGCCAGCAGTCCTCCGGGACTAGGCAGCACAGATACGCAGTATTTT.

V usage is TRBV21-1 and J usage is TRBJ2-2. TRBV21-1 is tagged as a pseudogene. The CDR3 is made up of 14 amino acids. The chain's CDR3 is CASRLAFDAGELFF. Here the CDR3 DNA reads TGTGCCAGCAGACTAGCGTTTGATGCCGGGGAGCTGTTTTTT.